This TCR beta chain was retrieved from a study of Ad26.COV2.S vaccination and SARS-CoV-2 variants. Study-level information: Within the COV1001 Ad26.COV2.S trial arm, the donor was enrolled. Once or twice, 56 days apart, Ad26.COV2.S was delivered intramuscularly.

As to treatment: some 19 received Ad26.COV2.S at low or high dose, single or two shots; 5 received placebo; per-sample allocation not given. Sampling was done on day 63 after the first vaccine or placebo injection. Generated by immunoSEQ multiplex PCR, the TCRdb table keeps only in-frame clones and is missing some. The profile shows around 450,000 clones, about 91% of them singletons. Germline CDR1 reads MDHEN; CDR2 reads SYDVKM. V lost 4 bases and J 5 bases, leaving 17 bases between the germline ends. The CDR3 loop spans 15 amino acids. The chain is built from TRBV28 and TRBJ1-2; possibly TRBD1 for D (6 bases). This sample comprised peripheral blood, obtained in a trial of Ad26.COV2.S vaccine versus placebo. This clonotype was sampled from a person aged 18-65 years who received the Ad26.COV2.S COVID-19 vaccine or a placebo. The chain's CDR3 is CASSSGGGLSYGYTF. CDR3 DNA: TGTGCCAGCAGTTCCGGAGGGGGGCTCTCATATGGCTACACCTTC.